One TCR beta chain is described in this entry. Between the trimmed V and J ends, which lost 3 bases and 4 bases, there was a span of 16 bases. The CDR3 length is 15 residues. Germline V gene lookup returns CDR1 KGHSH and CDR2 LQKENI. This sample stems from a study of T cell changes during pregnancy in multiple sclerosis. Assay: immunoSEQ multiplex PCR; the TCRdb copy retains only in-frame clones and omits some. The table records about 36,000 clones, around 90% of them present only once. The specimen comprised CD4+ T cells from peripheral blood mononuclear cells, sampled in the first trimester of pregnancy. J is TRBJ2-7 and V is TRBV18, with D maybe TRBD2 (7 bases). The sequence came from a female donor with multiple sclerosis, enrolled in a pregnancy study. CDR3 nucleotide sequence: TGTGCCAGCTCACCCCGCGGGGGCTTCCTATACGAGCAGTACTTC. Protein product: CASSPRGGFLYEQYF. Full variable domain (missing parts from reference TRBV18 and TRBJ2-7): NAGVMQNPRHLVRRRGQEARLRCSPMKGHSHVYWYRQLPEEGLKFMVYLQKENIIDESGMPKERFSAEFPKEGPSILRIQQVVRGDSAAYFCASSPRGGFLYEQYFGPGTRLTVT.